This T cell receptor beta chain was obtained from a study of T cell responses to AZD1222 COVID-19 vaccine. General study results and limits: Two AZD1222 administrations were followed by greater Spike-specific TCR breadth and depth. Repertoire sampling happened only post peak T cell response. White British donors predominated, females outnumbered males, and clonal diversity was possibly underestimated.

As concerns this clone: Its specificity is unknown.

Generated by immunoSEQ multiplex PCR, the TCRdb table keeps only in-frame clones and is missing some. The table has fewer than 200,000 clones, about 88% seen once. CDR1 is SGHTA and CDR2 is FQGNSA in the germline V gene. V was cut by 1 base and J by 6 bases, with 8 bases left in between. The CDR3 length is 13 residues. The sample in question was peripheral blood, obtained 28 days after the second AZD1222 dose. This TCR was recovered from an adult who received the AZD1222 COVID-19 vaccine. The chain recombines TRBV7-2 with TRBJ2-3; D not certain. In DNA form, the CDR3 reads TGTGCCAGCAGCTTAGGACGGCGGGATACGCAGTATTTT. It yields the protein CASSLGRRDTQYF.